These 20 T cell receptor beta chains were all obtained from the same sample, sequenced in a study of blood T cells in healthy people across ages (dated by TCRdb to about 2015). Library prep was done by 5' RACE. The sequencing machine was an Illumina HiSeq 2500. The second PCR ran for roughly 6 to 11 cycles and used a J-beta primer mix along with a sample-barcoded 5' primer. TCRdb passed the public sequencing reads through fastp at Q25 and MiXCR, retaining productive beta sequences. Identical CDR3 proteins give one entry, which carries the most common genes and DNA. The sample yields over 1,300,000 distinct CDR3 sequences; around 59% were counted once. Over 6.5% of the sample is held by the ten biggest clonotypes. The sample was blood. The receptor source for this set is a man aged 18 to 30 in good health.

V gene TRBV10-3 combines with J gene TRBJ2-5; possible D gene TRBD1, 6 bases. The J call is doubtful: the DNA matches TRBJ2-7 better. The CDR3 totals 14 residues. The germline V gene has CDR1 ENHRY and CDR2 SYGVKD. The CDR3 loop is CAISEARGRYEQYF. The CDR3 DNA reads as TGTGCCATCAGTGAAGCCAGGGGAAGGTACGAGCAGTACTTC.

V gene TRBV6-6 combines with J gene TRBJ1-1, with unresolved D. V lost 2 bases and J 1 base, leaving 8 bases between the germline ends. CDR1 MNHNY and CDR2 SVGAGI come from the germline V gene (reference sequence). The length of the CDR3 is 14 residues. The CDR3 is CASSYQPRNTEAFF. CDR3 bases: TGTGCCAGCAGTTACCAGCCCCGGAACACTGAAGCTTTCTTT.

This clonotype was picked up a small number of times. The chain links TRBV2 to TRBJ2-1, with D unclear. Germline assignment: CDR1 SNHLY and CDR2 FYNNEI. The CDR3 totals 14 residues. V was trimmed by 6 bases and J by 2 bases, leaving 11 bases between them. The CDR3 loop is CASSPDPTYNEQFF. Written as DNA, the CDR3 is TGTGCCAGCAGCCCCGACCCCACCTACAATGAGCAGTTCTTC.

This rearrangement joins TRBV2 to TRBJ2-7; D might be TRBD1 or TRBD2, each matching 6 bases. V lost 7 bases, J lost 1 base, and 17 bases lay in between. The CDR3 is 15 residues long. The germline V gene has CDR1 SNHLY and CDR2 FYNNEI. CDR3 region: CASTGTGAFSYEQYF. The DNA for the CDR3 is TGTGCCAGCACTGGAACGGGGGCCTTTTCCTACGAGCAGTACTTC.

The V gene is TRBV10-3, the J gene TRBJ2-3; D is ambiguous. V gave up 2 bases and J gave up 3 bases, with 6 bases separating them. The CDR3 loop spans 13 amino acids. CDR1 is ENHRY and CDR2 is SYGVKD in the germline V gene. CDR3 sequence (DNA): TGTGCCATCAGTGAGCCAGATACAGATACGCAGTATTTT. This gives the protein CAISEPDTDTQYF.

The chain combines TRBV28 with TRBJ1-2; the D is unclear. The V end was cut by 7 bases, the J end by 0 bases, with 6 bases between. The CDR3 has 12 residues. Germline V gene lookup returns CDR1 MDHEN and CDR2 SYDVKM. The CDR3 sequence is CASIATNYGYTF. CDR3 nucleotide sequence: TGTGCCAGCATTGCAACTAACTATGGCTACACCTTC.

This chain joins TRBV6-5 and TRBJ2-1; D not resolved. CDR3 length: 11 amino acids. Trimming left V 6 bases short and J 10 bases short, with 10 bases between. CDR1 MNHEY and CDR2 SVGAGI come from the germline V gene. The DNA of the CDR3 is TGTGCCAGCAGGCTTTACAGAGAGCAGTTCTTC. Amino acids: CASRLYREQFF.

This clonotype came up many times. The chain couples TRBV15 to TRBJ2-1; no clear D gene. V lost 6 bases and J lost 5, with 14 bases in between. The CDR3 covers 14 residues. Germline assignment: CDR1 LNHNV and CDR2 YYDKDF (reference sequence). CDR3 region: CATRVGLYNNEQFF. The CDR3 nucleotides are TGTGCCACCAGGGTGGGTCTCTACAACAATGAGCAGTTCTTC.

V gene TRBV3-1 combines with J gene TRBJ2-1; 10 positions match TRBD2. Trimming took 6 bases from V and 1 from J; bases not matched to a gene: 9. The germline V gene encodes CDR1 LGHDT and CDR2 YNNKEL (reference sequence). This CDR3 comprises 17 residues. In DNA form, the CDR3 reads TGTGCCAGCAGTTCCGAGACTAGCGGGTTGTCCTACAATGAGCAGTTCTTC. This translates into CASSSETSGLSYNEQFF.

This sequence joins TRBV20-1 and TRBJ2-5; 7 bases match TRBD2. V lost 5 bases and J lost 5; bases outside the gene matches: 5. The CDR3 has 12 amino acids. Germline loops: CDR1 DFQATT, CDR2 SNEGSKA (reference sequence). The DNA of the CDR3 is TGCAGTGCTTTTACCGGGAGGGAGACCCAGTACTTC. Translation gives CSAFTGRETQYF.

The gene calls are TRBV7-9 and TRBJ2-5, with 8 bases lining up with TRBD2. This CDR3 contains 14 residues. V lost 5 bases and J lost 5; bases outside the gene matches: 7. The germline CDR1 and CDR2 sequences are SEHNR and FQNEAQ (reference sequence). The CDR3 DNA reads TGTGCCAGCAGCATAATAGCGGGATCTGAGACCCAGTACTTC. This encodes CASSIIAGSETQYF.

This chain connects TRBV20-1 to TRBJ2-5; 12 nucleotides line up with TRBD2. Per the germline V gene, CDR1 is DFQATT and CDR2 is SNEGSKA (reference sequence). The CDR3 covers 15 residues. Trimming cost V 5 bases and J 1 base; bases outside gene matches: 5. The chain's CDR3 is CSALKTSGSQETQYF. CDR3 sequence (DNA): TGCAGTGCTCTTAAGACTAGCGGGAGCCAAGAGACCCAGTACTTC.

The chain carries TRBV11-2 and TRBJ1-6; no firm D call. CDR3 length: 15 amino acids. The V end was cut by 3 bases, the J end by 4 bases, with 10 bases between. The germline V gene encodes CDR1 SGHAT and CDR2 FQNNGV. The DNA of the CDR3 is TGTGCCAGCAGCTTTAGAGGAGGGTATAATTCACCCCTCCACTTT. As protein: CASSFRGGYNSPLHF. Looking up the rest from reference TRBV11-2 and TRBJ1-6 gives the full variable domain: EAGVAQSPRYKIIEKRQSVAFWCNPISGHATLYWYQQILGQGPKLLIQFQNNGVVDDSQLPKDRFSAERLKGVDSTLKIQPAKLEDSAVYLCASSFRGGYNSPLHFGNGTRLTVT.

J is TRBJ1-4 and V is TRBV12-3 or TRBV12-4; tentatively, D is TRBD1 (5 bases). This CDR3 contains 19 residues. The germline V and J ends were trimmed by 6 bases and 7 bases, with 30 bases remaining between them. The CDR3 nucleotides are TGTGCCAGCAGCTCCCGTAATTTCGGGGCCGAGCCTCCGGGTGAAAAACTGTTTTTT. Translation gives CASSSRNFGAEPPGEKLFF.

This clonotype was counted at least ten times. The chain recombines TRBV7-2 with TRBJ2-7; tentatively, D is TRBD2 (6 bases). V shed 7 bases and J shed 1 base, with 14 bases lying between them. The germline V gene encodes CDR1 SGHTA and CDR2 FQGNSA. The CDR3 length is 14 residues. The CDR3 region is CASTTASGSYEQYF. CDR3 bases: TGTGCCAGCACCACTGCGAGCGGGTCCTACGAGCAGTACTTC.

V is TRBV20-1 and J is TRBJ1-1, with 10 bases matching TRBD1. The germline V gene encodes CDR1 DFQATT and CDR2 SNEGSKA (reference sequence). The CDR3 covers 13 residues. Unmatched junction bases numbered 4, after V lost 5 bases and J lost 4 bases. CDR3 bases: TGCAGTGCTGGACAGGGGGAGTTCACTGAAGCTTTCTTT. Its translation: CSAGQGEFTEAFF.

The V gene is TRBV20-1, the J gene TRBJ2-5, with a possible D match to TRBD1 (5 bases). There are 12 residues in the CDR3. CDR1 and CDR2 from the germline V gene are DFQATT and SNEGSKA (reference sequence). V lost 3 bases, J lost 1 base, and 6 bases lay in between. CDR3 sequence: CSARTVQETQYF. CDR3 nucleotide sequence: TGCAGTGCTAGGACAGTCCAAGAGACCCAGTACTTC.

This clonotype has a handful of counts. The rearrangement uses TRBV4-1 and TRBJ2-1; D may be TRBD1 or TRBD2 (5 bases each). The V and J ends lost 0 bases and 0 bases respectively, with 12 bases between them. The CDR3 loop spans 17 amino acids. CDR1 and CDR2 from the germline V gene are MGHRA and YSYEKL. The CDR3: CASSQEPGPSSYNEQFF. CDR3 coding DNA: TGCGCCAGCAGCCAAGAACCGGGGCCGAGCTCCTACAATGAGCAGTTCTTC.

The rearrangement joins TRBV30 to TRBJ2-7, with no clear D. The germline gives CDR1 GTSNPN, CDR2 SVGIG (reference sequence). The CDR3 is made up of 11 amino acids. The CDR3 DNA sequence: TGTGCTTGGGTACGCTCCTACGAGCAGTACTTC. Translating gives CAWVRSYEQYF.

The genes are TRBV25-1 and TRBJ1-5, with D unclear. Germline lookup yields CDR1 MGHDK and CDR2 SYGVNS. Between the trimmed V and J ends, which lost 8 bases and 2 bases, there was a span of 10 bases. This CDR3 has 13 amino acids. This CDR3 reads CASAPFGNQPQHF. CDR3 sequence (DNA): TGTGCCAGCGCACCTTTCGGCAATCAGCCCCAGCATTTT.